One and the same sample provided the 9 T cell receptor beta chains below, sequenced in a study of cytomegalovirus exposure and HLA in healthy donors. The study ran its PCR with 60 Vbeta and 13 Jbeta primers. Assay used: immunoSEQ multiplex PCR; TCRdb lists only in-frame clones, some missing. The sample has some 200,000 clones, 82% seen once. The source material was PBMCs. The receptors were sampled from a middle-aged woman in good health and CMV-seronegative.

This chain uses TRBV7-2 with TRBJ2-7; possible D gene TRBD2, 6 bases. The CDR3 totals 12 residues. Germline CDR1 is SGHTA and CDR2 is FQGNSA. V was pared by 5 bases and J by 4 bases, with 9 bases between. The CDR3 bases are TGTGCCAGCAGCCGCGCGGGGTACGAGCAGTACTTC. As protein: CASSRAGYEQYF.

This clone was picked up many times. V usage is TRBV5-4 and J usage is TRBJ1-3, with TRBD1 identical over 10 bases. This CDR3 region has 15 residues. The germline CDR1 and CDR2 sequences are SGHNT and YYREEE (reference sequence). V was pared by 4 bases and J by 2 bases, with 3 bases of the junction left unmatched. CDR3: CASSEGQGAGNTIYF. As DNA, the CDR3 is TGTGCCAGCAGCGAAGGACAGGGGGCTGGAAACACCATATATTTT.

Concerning this clone itself: One end of the junction fails to match germline, which may point to a read error. The chain uses TRBV18 and TRBJ1-1; TRBD1 matches 8 bases. The germline CDR1 and CDR2 sequences are KGHSH and LQKENI. The CDR3 extends over 15 amino acids. The CDR3 region is CASSPAGGLNTESFF. CDR3 bases: TGTGCCAGCTCACCCGCAGGGGGCTTGAACACTGAATCTTTCTTT.

The V gene is TRBV9, the J gene TRBJ2-2; D not certain. V was clipped by 0 bases and J by 2 bases, with 11 bases between them. The CDR3 runs 16 residues. Germline loops: CDR1 SGDLS, CDR2 YYNGEE. The CDR3 spells CASSVDPQLNTGELFF. Written as DNA, the CDR3 is TGTGCCAGCAGCGTAGACCCACAGTTAAACACCGGGGAGCTGTTTTTT.

The chain combines TRBV5-6 with TRBJ1-2, with 8 nucleotides matching TRBD1. J gave up 5 bases and V 0 bases, and 6 bases lay outside the gene matches. Germline CDR1 reads SGHDT; CDR2 reads YYEEEE. The CDR3 has 15 amino acids. CDR3 region: CASSLDGQGGYGYTF. The DNA for the CDR3 is TGTGCCAGCAGCTTGGACGGACAGGGAGGGTATGGCTACACCTTC.

The chain links TRBV7-9 to TRBJ2-5; D is unclear. Looked up from germline, CDR1 is SEHNR and CDR2 is FQNEAQ (reference sequence). This CDR3 spans 15 amino acids. Trimming stripped 1 base from V and 6 bases from J, with 15 bases between. The CDR3 nucleotides read TGTGCCAGCAGCTTAGTAGCAAAGGTCAGCCAGACCCAGTACTTC. As protein: CASSLVAKVSQTQYF.

V is TRBV2 and J is TRBJ2-1; perhaps TRBD2 as D (5 bases). This CDR3 has 17 amino acids. V shed 3 bases and J shed 0 bases, with 15 bases lying between them. The germline V gene encodes CDR1 SNHLY and CDR2 FYNNEI. The CDR3 protein is CASSDGMDSSSYNEQFF. The CDR3 coding sequence is TGTGCCAGCAGTGATGGGATGGACTCCAGCTCCTACAATGAGCAGTTCTTC.

In this sample, this clone turned up once. This rearrangement joins TRBV5-1 to TRBJ2-5; 7 bases line up with TRBD1. The DNA end favors TRBJ2-7, so the J call may be wrong. Per the germline V gene, CDR1 is SGHRS and CDR2 is YFSETQ. This CDR3 contains 15 residues. CDR3 sequence: CASSLKRQGDYEQYF. CDR3 DNA: TGCGCCAGCAGCTTGAAAAGACAGGGTGACTACGAGCAGTACTTC.

This clone was seen only once. V and J are TRBV30 and TRBJ2-3; no definite D call. V lost 3 bases to trimming and J lost 7 bases, with 11 bases between them. This CDR3 contains 12 residues. Per the germline V gene, CDR1 is GTSNPN and CDR2 is SVGIG (reference sequence). CDR3 in amino acids: CAWRRQAYTQYF. CDR3 sequence (DNA): TGTGCCTGGAGAAGGCAGGCCTATACGCAGTATTTT.